The 15 T cell receptor beta chains listed next were all sequenced from one sample in a study of control samples from healthy donors and cancer patients. Only in-frame clones appear in the TCRdb table, and some are missing; sequencing was by immunoSEQ multiplex PCR. This sample has 100,000 to 150,000 clones; roughly 88% occur once, and the top ten carry approximately 3.2%. Material: blood. Every receptor here comes from a man in his forties or fifties in good health.

The chain employs TRBV28 and TRBJ2-7, with TRBD2 as a possible D gene (6 bases). Germline lookup yields CDR1 MDHEN and CDR2 SYDVKM. The CDR3 runs to 15 residues. Trimming pared 6 bases from V and 6 bases from J, leaving 21 bases between. The CDR3 DNA sequence: TGTGCCAGCAGCCCCTCCTTTGGGGGGACGGTCGAGCAGTACTTC. It codes for CASSPSFGGTVEQYF.

The rearrangement links TRBV12-3 or TRBV12-4 to TRBJ2-3; TRBD1 might be the D (5 bases). Trimming cost V 8 bases and J 5 bases, with 11 bases left between them. This CDR3 spans 12 amino acids. CDR3 DNA sequence: TGTGCCAGCGGATCAGGGATAGATACGCAGTATTTT. The encoded protein is CASGSGIDTQYF.

Details on this clone: This specimen includes other DNA sequences encoding the same CDR3. The chain couples TRBV15 to TRBJ1-1; D remains unclear. The CDR3 length is 15 residues. Germline lookup yields CDR1 LNHNV and CDR2 YYDKDF (reference sequence). V was shortened by 0 bases and J by 1 base, with 9 bases between the two germline ends. In DNA form, the CDR3 reads TGTGCCACCAGCAGAGATACAGAGCGGAACACTGAAGCTTTCTTT. Its translation: CATSRDTERNTEAFF.

This chain connects TRBV10-3 to TRBJ2-1, with TRBD2 matching 13 bases. V dropped 2 bases and J dropped 6; count of bases not matched to a gene: 1. Germline V gene lookup returns CDR1 ENHRY and CDR2 SYGVKD. This CDR3 is built from 15 residues. For the CDR3, the DNA is TGTGCCATCAGTGAGCGACTAGCGGGGGGCAATGAGCAGTTCTTC. Translation: CAISERLAGGNEQFF.

The V call is TRBV24-1, the J call TRBJ2-5, with a tentative D call TRBD2 (6 bases). The V and J ends lost 4 bases and 5 bases respectively, with 19 bases between them. CDR1 KGHDR and CDR2 SFDVKD come from the germline V gene. The length of the CDR3 is 16 residues. The CDR3 region has the DNA TGTGCCACCAGTGACGGGGTACGGGAGTCTGGGGAGACCCAGTACTTC. This encodes CATSDGVRESGETQYF.

V is TRBV2 and J is TRBJ2-5, with D perhaps assigned TRBD1 or TRBD2 (6 bases each). Per germline, CDR1 SNHLY and CDR2 FYNNEI. The length of the CDR3 is 15 residues. V lost 4 bases and J lost 5, with 17 bases in between. The CDR3, as DNA: TGTGCCAGCAGTGCCCGGGGGCGGGTCGTTGAGACCCAGTACTTC. Protein sequence: CASSARGRVVETQYF.

V usage is TRBV12-3 or TRBV12-4 and J usage is TRBJ1-1; 8 positions agree with TRBD1. V shed 7 bases, J shed 3 bases, and the junction held 4 bases outside the gene matches. This CDR3 comprises 13 residues. CDR3 DNA sequence: TGTGCCAGCACCACGGACAGGGACACTGAAGCTTTCTTT. Encoded protein: CASTTDRDTEAFF.

The V gene is TRBV7-8, the J gene TRBJ2-7; 9 bases fit TRBD1. V was pared by 5 bases and J by 3 bases, with 5 bases of the junction left unmatched. Germline V CDR1 and CDR2: SGHVS, FQNEAQ. This CDR3 contains 14 residues. The CDR3 DNA reads TGTGCCAGCAGCCTGCGACAGGGGGACTACGAGCAGTACTTC. As protein: CASSLRQGDYEQYF.

This sequence joins TRBV18 and TRBJ2-7; a weak D match, TRBD1 (6 bases). The length of the CDR3 is 15 residues. The ends were cut back, 0 bases at V and 3 bases at J, with 12 bases in the middle. In germline, CDR1 is KGHSH, CDR2 LQKENI. CDR3 loop: CASSPPSQGGYEQYF. The CDR3 nucleotides are TGTGCCAGCTCACCACCTTCACAGGGTGGCTACGAGCAGTACTTC.

The chain couples TRBV7-3 to TRBJ2-1; 10 bases fit TRBD2. Germline V CDR1 and CDR2: SGHTA, FQGTGA. V lost 5 bases to trimming and J lost 7 bases; unmatched junction nucleotides: 11. The CDR3 length is 16 residues. CDR3 sequence: CASSLNGLAVPNEQFF. In DNA form, the CDR3 reads TGTGCCAGCAGCCTAAACGGACTAGCGGTGCCGAATGAGCAGTTCTTC.

This clone showed up just a few times. The J gene is TRBJ2-7, the V gene TRBV27; D is perhaps TRBD1 (5 bases). CDR1 and CDR2 (germline): MNHEY, SMNVEV (reference sequence). The CDR3 has 15 residues. V lost 1 base to trimming and J lost 3 bases, with 13 bases between them. The chain's CDR3 is CASSLYQGRGYEQYF. In DNA form, the CDR3 reads TGTGCCAGCAGTTTATACCAGGGTAGAGGCTACGAGCAGTACTTC.

The chain uses TRBV7-9 and TRBJ1-4; D gene unclear. CDR1 is SEHNR, CDR2 FQNEAQ, per germline (reference sequence). The CDR3 runs 14 residues. V lost 0 bases, J lost 8 bases, and 10 bases lay in between. CDR3 region: CASSLAAGGEKLFF. CDR3 sequence (DNA): TGTGCCAGCAGCTTAGCGGCCGGTGGGGAAAAACTGTTTTTT.

V and J are TRBV11-2 and TRBJ2-1; the match to TRBD2 covers 8 bases. From germline, CDR1 is SGHAT and CDR2 FQNNGV. V was pared by 1 base and J by 5 bases, with 1 base of the junction left unmatched. The CDR3 is made up of 14 amino acids. CDR3 coding DNA: TGTGCCAGCAGCTTAGGCGGGGGGAACAATGAGCAGTTCTTC. Its protein product is CASSLGGGNNEQFF.

Concerning this clone itself: At the DNA level, this CDR3 is encoded by other sequences in the same sample as well. The genes are TRBV6-6 and TRBJ1-1; D unresolved. Trimming stripped 2 bases from V and 1 base from J, with 5 bases between. The germline gives CDR1 MNHNY, CDR2 SVGAGI (reference sequence). The CDR3 runs 13 residues. This CDR3 reads CASSYGGNTEAFF. DNA for the CDR3: TGTGCCAGCAGTTACGGCGGGAACACTGAAGCTTTCTTT.

This chain connects TRBV10-3 to TRBJ2-3; 8 bases are shared with TRBD2. Germline CDR1 and CDR2: ENHRY and SYGVKD. This CDR3 is 17 amino acids long. V gave up 1 base and J gave up 3 bases; unmatched junction bases: 9. The CDR3 loop reads CAISEFGGGTYTDTQYF. DNA of the CDR3: TGTGCCATCAGTGAGTTCGGCGGGGGGACATATACAGATACGCAGTATTTT.